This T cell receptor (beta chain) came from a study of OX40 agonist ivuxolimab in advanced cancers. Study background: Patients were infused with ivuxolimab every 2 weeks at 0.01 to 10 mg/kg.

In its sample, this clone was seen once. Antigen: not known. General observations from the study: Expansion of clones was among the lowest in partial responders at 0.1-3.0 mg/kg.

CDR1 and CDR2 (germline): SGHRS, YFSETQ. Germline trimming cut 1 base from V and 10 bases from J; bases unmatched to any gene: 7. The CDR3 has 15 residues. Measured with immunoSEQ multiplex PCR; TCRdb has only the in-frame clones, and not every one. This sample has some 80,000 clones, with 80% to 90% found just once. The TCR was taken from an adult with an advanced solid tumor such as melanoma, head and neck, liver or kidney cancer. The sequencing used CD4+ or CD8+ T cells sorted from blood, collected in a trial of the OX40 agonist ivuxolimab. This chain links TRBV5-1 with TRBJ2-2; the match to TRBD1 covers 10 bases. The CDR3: CASSLRQGAFVELFF. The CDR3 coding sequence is TGCGCCAGCAGCTTGCGACAGGGGGCCTTTGTGGAGCTGTTTTTT.